This T cell receptor beta chain was obtained from a study of OX40 agonist ivuxolimab in advanced cancers. The repertoire was sequenced with immunoSEQ multiplex PCR; TCRdb's copy has only in-frame clones and lacks some. The table has tens of thousands of clones, 75% to 90% seen once. Germline V gives CDR1 MGHRA, CDR2 YSYEKL. The CDR3 consists of 14 residues. V was clipped by 1 base and J by 4 bases, with 8 bases between them. The specimen was CD4+ or CD8+ T cells sorted from blood, collected in a trial of the OX40 agonist ivuxolimab. The chain recombines TRBV4-1 with TRBJ1-3; the D gene is possibly TRBD1 (5 bases). The TCR sequence derives from an adult with an advanced solid tumor such as melanoma, head and neck, liver or kidney cancer. The CDR3 spells CASSQVRAGNTIYF. CDR3 DNA: TGCGCCAGCAGCCAAGTCAGGGCAGGAAACACCATATATTTT.